These 22 T cell receptor beta chains share one sample of origin, sequenced in a study of spatial heterogeneity in lung cancer. Documented time point: sample taken at primary tumor resection. Whole RNA obtained from tumor, nontumor lung or frozen PBMC underwent sequencing without sorting. TCRdb reprocessed the 5' RACE reads with MiXCR, giving one entry per CDR3 protein. Among 50,000 to 65,000 distinct CDR3 sequences listed, about 8% were seen once. The input for sequencing was PBMCs, taken at surgery. The receptors stem from a female donor with early-stage non-small cell lung cancer.

This clonotype was found many times. The V call is TRBV9, the J call TRBJ2-1; tentatively, D is TRBD1 (6 bases). This CDR3 spans 16 amino acids. The germline V and J ends were trimmed by 0 bases and 12 bases, with 22 bases remaining between them. Germline V lookup: CDR1 SGDLS, CDR2 YYNGEE. Written as DNA, the CDR3 is TGTGCCAGCAGCGTAGACGGCCAGGGGCCCTTCTTGGGGCAGTTCTTC. Its translation: CASSVDGQGPFLGQFF.

This rearrangement joins TRBV28 to TRBJ1-3; D is undetermined. V dropped 8 bases and J dropped 8 bases, with 13 bases sitting between them. Germline V gives CDR1 MDHEN, CDR2 SYDVKM. This CDR3 contains 12 residues. The CDR3 spells CASAEQPHTIYF. CDR3 sequence (DNA): TGTGCCAGCGCTGAACAGCCTCACACCATATATTTT.

Remarks on this clonotype: A single base separates this from a much larger clone, so it may be a read error. The CDR3 DNA is TGTGCCAGCAGCTTGAAGACTGAAGCTTTCTTT. Residues: CASSLKTEAFF. This chain connects TRBV5-4 to TRBJ1-1; D is unresolved. This CDR3 contains 11 residues. In germline, CDR1 is SGHNT, CDR2 YYREEE (reference sequence).

This clonotype was seen ten or more times. The chain carries TRBV20-1 and TRBJ2-2, with 11 bases that match TRBD2. The CDR3 consists of 16 residues. Looked up from germline, CDR1 is DFQATT and CDR2 is SNEGSKA (reference sequence). V was pared by 2 bases and J by 2 bases, with 4 bases of the junction left unmatched. The chain's CDR3 is CSARLAGGLNTGELFF. The CDR3 region has the DNA TGCAGTGCTAGACTAGCGGGAGGCTTAAACACCGGGGAGCTGTTTTTT.

This clonotype was seen more than once but under ten times. The chain combines TRBV20-1 with TRBJ1-5, with 7 nucleotides matching TRBD1. V lost 3 bases to trimming and J lost 4 bases; unmatched junction nucleotides: 3. The CDR3 has 13 residues. From germline, CDR1 is DFQATT and CDR2 SNEGSKA (reference sequence). The CDR3 sequence is CSASGTENQPQHF. DNA for the CDR3: TGCAGTGCTAGTGGGACAGAGAATCAGCCCCAGCATTTT.

This chain's CDR3 is CASSCSDRDLYNEQFF. The CDR3 DNA reads as TGTGCCAGCAGCTGTTCCGACAGGGACCTCTACAATGAGCAGTTCTTC. This chain joins TRBV11-1 and TRBJ2-1; 7 positions match TRBD1. The CDR3 is made up of 16 amino acids. The germline gives CDR1 SGHAT, CDR2 FQDESV (reference sequence). The V and J ends lost 4 bases and 3 bases, in that order; junction bases with no gene match: 9.

This clonotype was seen ten or more times. The chain links TRBV7-7 to TRBJ2-2; D ambiguous. The CDR3 runs 12 residues. Germline CDR1 reads SSHAT; CDR2 reads FNYEAQ (reference sequence). The DNA for the CDR3 is TGTGCTTTCTCCCCTAACACCGGGGAGCTGTTTTTT. It codes for CAFSPNTGELFF.

This clonotype occurred a few times. This rearrangement joins TRBV20-1 to TRBJ2-5; a possible D gene is TRBD1 (6 bases). The germline V gene has CDR1 DFQATT and CDR2 SNEGSKA (reference sequence). The CDR3 spans 13 residues. The ends were cut back, 6 bases at V and 5 bases at J, with 16 bases in the middle. The CDR3 reads CSATLGGSETQYF. Written as DNA, the CDR3 is TGCAGTGCAACACTAGGGGGAAGCGAGACCCAGTACTTC.

In its sample, this clonotype was seen once. A read error is possible here, since a much larger clone lies one base away. The chain carries TRBV3-1 and TRBJ2-2; perhaps TRBD2 as D (5 bases). Germline CDR1 is LGHDT and CDR2 is YNNKEL (reference sequence). The CDR3 extends over 13 amino acids. CDR3 in amino acids: CASSQTSAGELIF. The DNA for the CDR3 is TGTGCCAGCAGCCAAACCTCGGCCGGGGAGCTGATTTTT.

This clonotype was seen many times. The DNA for the CDR3 is TGTGCCAGCAGCTTGGGACAGGGGGCCTTCCAAAGCAATCAGCCCCAGCATTTT. It yields the protein CASSLGQGAFQSNQPQHF. The V and J genes are TRBV7-9 and TRBJ1-5; 12 bases are shared with TRBD1. Germline values: CDR1 SEHNR, CDR2 FQNEAQ (reference sequence). The CDR3 length is 18 residues. J was trimmed by 1 base and V by 3 bases; bases with no gene match: 7.

This clonotype was seen repeatedly, ten times or more. This chain connects TRBV7-8 to TRBJ2-5, with D maybe TRBD2 (5 bases). V was shortened by 0 bases and J by 6 bases, with 11 bases between the two germline ends. This CDR3 region has 14 residues. Looked up from germline, CDR1 is SGHVS and CDR2 is FQNEAQ. The CDR3 spells CASSLAASTQTQYF. In DNA form, the CDR3 reads TGTGCCAGCAGCTTAGCGGCTAGCACGCAGACCCAGTACTTC.

This clonotype has more than one count but fewer than ten. The J gene is TRBJ2-5, the V gene TRBV5-1; TRBD2 agrees at 8 bases. Germline V gene sequence: CDR1 SGHRS, CDR2 YFSETQ. Germline trimming cut 1 base from V and 5 bases from J; bases unmatched to any gene: 7. CDR3 length: 15 residues. The CDR3 coding sequence is TGCGCCAGCAGCTTGACTAGCGGATATTTGGAGACCCAGTACTTC. It specifies CASSLTSGYLETQYF.

This clonotype has at least ten counts. The chain is built from TRBV29-1 and TRBJ1-1; 8 nucleotides agree with TRBD1. Germline values: CDR1 SQVTM, CDR2 ANQGSEA. The CDR3 spans 15 residues. The J segment lost 5 bases and the V segment lost 4 bases, leaving 12 bases of the junction unmatched. CDR3 in DNA: TGCAGCGTTGGGGGGGTAGGACAGGGAAGGACTGAAGCTTTCTTT. Amino acid sequence: CSVGGVGQGRTEAFF.

This clonotype was observed a handful of times. The rearrangement links TRBV9 to TRBJ2-7; TRBD1 matches at 8 bases. The trim removed 3 bases at V and 4 bases at J, leaving 12 bases unmatched. Germline CDR1 is SGDLS and CDR2 is YYNGEE. The CDR3 totals 16 residues. CDR3 nucleotide sequence: TGTGCCAGCAGCGCCCCGCGGACAGGGTCTCTTTACGAGCAGTACGTC. Protein product: CASSAPRTGSLYEQYV.

This clonotype came up many times. The genes are TRBV3-1 and TRBJ2-1; no definite D call. CDR3 length equals 15 residues. V gave up 0 bases and J gave up 0 bases, with 6 bases separating them. Germline V gene data show CDR1 as LGHDT and CDR2 as YNNKEL (reference sequence). The CDR3, as DNA: TGTGCCAGCAGCCAAGAAGGGTTCTCCTACAATGAGCAGTTCTTC. It yields the protein CASSQEGFSYNEQFF.

CDR3 region: CSAKDRADTEAFF. The CDR3 coding sequence is TGCAGTGCAAAGGACAGGGCGGACACTGAAGCTTTCTTT. This sequence joins TRBV20-1 and TRBJ1-1, with 8 bases matching TRBD1. Germline V gives CDR1 DFQATT, CDR2 SNEGSKA (reference sequence). The CDR3 length is 13 residues. Trimming took 6 bases from V and 3 from J; bases not matched to a gene: 6.

The V call is TRBV10-3, the J call TRBJ1-1; D is perhaps TRBD1 (5 bases). Germline V gives CDR1 ENHRY, CDR2 SYGVKD. Deletions cut 6 bases from V and 1 base from J, with 18 bases between. This CDR3 has 16 residues. Written as DNA, the CDR3 is TGTGCCATCAGGGAGCGTGACGGGGGAGGGAACACTGAAGCTTTCTTT. Translated, it gives CAIRERDGGGNTEAFF.

Details on this clonotype: With a much larger clone just one base away, this may be a read error. The gene calls are TRBV5-1 and TRBJ2-3, with D possibly TRBD2 on 6 matching bases. The CDR3 is made up of 16 amino acids. Germline V lookup: CDR1 SGHRS, CDR2 YFSETQ. V lost 2 bases, J lost 4 bases, and 17 bases lay in between. CDR3 nucleotides: TGCGCCAGCAGCTTCCAACTAGTGGGAGGTGCAGATACGCAGTATTTT. This gives the protein CASSFQLVGGADTQYF.

This clonotype was found many times. The chain couples TRBV5-1 to TRBJ2-7; TRBD1 matches at 9 bases. The CDR3 is made up of 15 amino acids. Trimming cost V 4 bases and J 2 bases; bases outside gene matches: 7. CDR1 SGHRS and CDR2 YFSETQ come from the germline V gene. CDR3 region: CASSTTGTGTYEQYF. The CDR3 nucleotides read TGCGCCAGCAGCACCACCGGGACAGGGACCTACGAGCAGTACTTC.

This clonotype was found a few times. The CDR3 protein is CASSLSYRPSGANVLTF. The CDR3 DNA reads TGTGCCAGCAGTTTATCTTACAGGCCTTCTGGGGCCAACGTCCTGACTTTC. The chain combines TRBV28 with TRBJ2-6; a possible D gene is TRBD1 (5 bases). V lost 1 base to trimming and J lost 1 base, with 11 bases between them. CDR3 length: 17 amino acids. Germline loops: CDR1 MDHEN, CDR2 SYDVKM.

This sequence joins TRBV7-3 and TRBJ1-1; D is perhaps TRBD1 (6 bases). Germline CDR1 is SGHTA and CDR2 is FQGTGA. This CDR3 spans 15 amino acids. Trimming stripped 5 bases from V and 4 bases from J, with 17 bases between. CDR3 protein: CASSPRAGRGTEAFF. The CDR3, as DNA: TGTGCCAGCAGCCCCCGGGCGGGCAGGGGCACTGAAGCTTTCTTT.

A few counts support this clonotype. The chain joins TRBV6-5 to TRBJ2-5; 7 bases align to TRBD1. Germline CDR1 MNHEY, CDR2 SVGAGI. The CDR3 length is 13 residues. V lost 6 bases to trimming and J lost 2 bases; unmatched junction nucleotides: 3. For the CDR3, the DNA is TGTGCCAGCAGCGGGGACAGACAAGAGACCCAGTACTTC. It translates to CASSGDRQETQYF.